The 31 T cell receptor beta chains below come from one sample, sequenced in a study of blood T cell repertoires in COVID-19. Some clones are missing from TCRdb's copy, which holds only in-frame ones; the method was immunoSEQ multiplex PCR. The table lists fewer than 60,000 clones, about 88% of them singletons. Sequences were obtained from peripheral blood. The receptors were sampled from a human donor in a cohort sampled during active COVID-19.

The rearrangement links TRBV29-1 to TRBJ2-1; D gene unclear. Germline values: CDR1 SQVTM, CDR2 ANQGSEA. The CDR3 extends over 16 amino acids. Trimming took off 3 bases at V and 0 bases at J, with 15 bases between the two ends. The CDR3 nucleotides read TGCAGCGTTGAGACCCCTGAGAGGAACTCCTACAATGAGCAGTTCTTC. Protein: CSVETPERNSYNEQFF.

This clone was observed a single time. The chain carries TRBV9 and TRBJ2-3; 8 nucleotides line up with TRBD2. V shed 4 bases, J shed 4 bases, and the junction held 14 bases outside the gene matches. CDR1 SGDLS and CDR2 YYNGEE come from the germline V gene. This CDR3 has 17 residues. The CDR3 here is CASSFWTSSQGADTQYF. Written as DNA, the CDR3 is TGTGCCAGCAGCTTCTGGACTAGCTCTCAAGGGGCAGATACGCAGTATTTT.

This clone was detected only once. The J gene is TRBJ2-7, the V gene TRBV19; 7 bases are a match to TRBD1. V lost 5 bases and J lost 2; bases outside the gene matches: 6. Germline values: CDR1 LNHDA, CDR2 SQIVND (reference sequence). This CDR3 has 14 residues. As DNA, the CDR3 is TGTGCCAGTAGTGGGGCAGGGGGTCCCTACGAGCAGTACTTC. It is translated as CASSGAGGPYEQYF.

In the case of this clone: The junction differs from germline at one of its ends, possibly a read error. The chain recombines TRBV7-7 with TRBJ2-3, with 7 bases that match TRBD2. The CDR3 spans 15 residues. CDR1 SSHAT and CDR2 FNYEAQ come from the germline V gene (reference sequence). This chain's CDR3 is CASSPRLAITDTQYF. DNA of the CDR3: TGTGCTAGCAGCCCCCGACTAGCCATAACAGATACGCAGTATTTT.

The V call is TRBV11-2, the J call TRBJ2-3; 8 positions agree with TRBD1. This CDR3 region has 13 residues. V trimming: 6 bases; J trimming: 1 base; junction bases outside the gene matches: 0. Per the germline V gene, CDR1 is SGHAT and CDR2 is FQNNGV. The CDR3 loop reads CASRTGGTDTQYF. The CDR3 region has the DNA TGTGCCAGCAGGACAGGGGGCACAGATACGCAGTATTTT. The whole variable domain, remainder taken from reference TRBV11-2 and TRBJ2-3, is EAGVAQSPRYKIIEKRQSVAFWCNPISGHATLYWYQQILGQGPKLLIQFQNNGVVDDSQLPKDRFSAERLKGVDSTLKIQPAKLEDSAVYLCASRTGGTDTQYFGPGTRLTVL.

The chain employs TRBV6-5 and TRBJ1-6, with TRBD1 as a possible D gene (6 bases). The CDR3 spans 15 residues. The germline CDR1 and CDR2 sequences are MNHEY and SVGAGI. Between the trimmed V and J ends, which lost 3 bases and 6 bases, there was a span of 12 bases. CDR3 sequence reads: CASSYSGTPNSPLHF. In DNA, the CDR3 is TGTGCCAGCAGTTATTCCGGGACACCTAATTCACCCCTCCACTTT.

The V call is TRBV7-8, the J call TRBJ1-5; D gene ambiguous. This CDR3 comprises 15 residues. V lost 6 bases to trimming and J lost 3 bases, with 15 bases between them. CDR1 and CDR2 (germline): SGHVS, FQNEAQ. The CDR3 reads CASSQRNTYNQPQHF. CDR3 DNA sequence: TGTGCCAGCAGTCAGCGAAATACCTACAATCAGCCCCAGCATTTT.

The J gene is TRBJ2-1, the V gene TRBV11-2, with D maybe TRBD2 (6 bases). Germline loops: CDR1 SGHAT, CDR2 FQNNGV. The CDR3 consists of 18 residues. V was cut by 5 bases and J by 8 bases, with 28 bases left in between. The CDR3 region is CASSDGAGRRRVEDEQFF. The CDR3 nucleotides are TGTGCCAGCAGCGATGGGGCCGGGCGCCGGAGGGTAGAGGATGAGCAGTTCTTC.

CDR3 region: CASRPGTELRAFF. Here the CDR3 DNA reads TGTGCCAGCAGACCCGGGACAGAGCTCAGGGCTTTCTTT. The chain couples TRBV12-3 or TRBV12-4 to TRBJ1-1; 7 bases line up with TRBD1. The CDR3 sequence is 13 residues long. The V gene end was trimmed by 6 bases and the J gene end by 11 bases; junction bases not matched to a gene: 12.

The chain has TRBV7-8 and TRBJ2-7; 14 bases match TRBD2. V trimming: 6 bases; J trimming: 7 bases; junction bases outside the gene matches: 8. This CDR3 is 15 amino acids long. In germline, CDR1 is SGHVS, CDR2 FQNEAQ. Written as DNA, the CDR3 is TGTGCCAGCAGTTATGGGACTAGCGGGAGTGGGGAGCAGTACGTC. Protein product: CASSYGTSGSGEQYV.

The chain employs TRBV6-5 and TRBJ2-7, with D possibly matching TRBD1 (6 bases). Germline CDR1 and CDR2: MNHEY and SVGAGI. V was clipped by 4 bases and J by 6 bases, with 13 bases between them. The CDR3 contains 13 residues. The CDR3 region is CASSFTGSSEQYV. CDR3 DNA: TGTGCCAGCAGTTTTACAGGGTCGAGCGAGCAGTACGTC.

The V gene is TRBV6-2 or TRBV6-3, the J gene TRBJ2-7; D possibly corresponds to TRBD2 (5 bases). V lost 0 bases to trimming and J lost 3 bases, with 12 bases between them. Germline CDR1 and CDR2: MNHEY and SVGEGT. This CDR3 is built from 15 residues. The CDR3 nucleotides read TGTGCCAGCAGTTACTCCGGGCTAGCCTACTACGAGCAGTACTTC. Its translation is CASSYSGLAYYEQYF.

The J gene is TRBJ2-3, the V gene TRBV9; 11 nucleotides match TRBD2. Germline CDR1 and CDR2: SGDLS and YYNGEE. Unmatched junction bases numbered 1, after V lost 5 bases and J lost 5 bases. This CDR3 comprises 13 residues. CDR3 in DNA: TGTGCCAGCAGAGGGACTAGCGGAGATACGCAGTATTTT. Its protein is CASRGTSGDTQYF.

The J gene is TRBJ2-6, the V gene TRBV6-2 or TRBV6-3, with TRBD2 matching 12 bases. Trimming cost V 2 bases and J 0 bases; bases outside gene matches: 5. Germline CDR1 MNHEY, CDR2 SVGEGT. This CDR3 contains 19 residues. The CDR3 reads CASSYTSTSGSSGANVLTF. The DNA of the CDR3 is TGTGCCAGCAGTTACACATCGACTAGCGGGAGCTCTGGGGCCAACGTCCTGACTTTC.

V usage is TRBV14 and J usage is TRBJ2-7, with a weak D call TRBD2 (5 bases). V lost 4 bases, J lost 6 bases, and 13 bases lay in between. CDR3 size: 13 residues. The germline V gene encodes CDR1 SGHDN and CDR2 FVKESK. The CDR3 loop is CASSLLDYVEQYV. Here the CDR3 DNA reads TGTGCCAGCAGCCTATTAGACTATGTCGAGCAGTACGTC.

This chain connects TRBV24-1 to TRBJ1-2; possibly TRBD1 for D (5 bases). The V and J ends lost 4 bases and 4 bases respectively, with 12 bases between them. Germline V gene data show CDR1 as KGHDR and CDR2 as SFDVKD. The CDR3 loop spans 14 amino acids. The DNA of the CDR3 is TGTGCCACCAGTGACCCGACAGTCGGCTATGGCTACACCTTC. It codes for CATSDPTVGYGYTF.

In this sample, this clone turned up a few times. The rearrangement uses TRBV7-3 and TRBJ1-1; 8 bases align to TRBD1. CDR3 length: 15 residues. Germline trimming cut 0 bases from V and 9 bases from J; bases unmatched to any gene: 9. Per the germline V gene, CDR1 is SGHTA and CDR2 is FQGTGA. CDR3 DNA: TGTGCCAGCAGCTTAACAGAACCACGGACAGGGAAAGCTTTCTTT. Amino acid sequence: CASSLTEPRTGKAFF. Full variable domain (missing parts from reference TRBV7-3 and TRBJ1-1): GAGVSQTPSNKVTEKGKYVELRCDPISGHTALYWYRQSLGQGPEFLIYFQGTGAADDSGLPNDRFFAVRPEGSVSTLKIQRTERGDSAVYLCASSLTEPRTGKAFFGQGTRLTVV.

CDR3 in DNA: TGCAGTGCTAGTATTGGTGCCGGCGGGAGCTACGAGCAGTACTTC. This sequence encodes CSASIGAGGSYEQYF. V usage is TRBV20-1 and J usage is TRBJ2-7; 7 nucleotides line up with TRBD2. The CDR3 covers 15 residues. Germline V gene sequence: CDR1 DFQATT, CDR2 SNEGSKA (reference sequence). The ends lost 3 bases at V and 3 bases at J; junction bases unmatched: 11.

The chain combines TRBV19 with TRBJ1-5; weak D call: TRBD1 (6 bases). CDR3 length: 16 residues. Germline values: CDR1 LNHDA, CDR2 SQIVND (reference sequence). With 3 bases removed from V and 0 bases from J, the gap between germline ends came to 12 bases. CDR3 sequence reads: CASSITTGHSNQPQHF. Here the CDR3 DNA reads TGTGCCAGTAGTATTACGACGGGACATAGCAATCAGCCCCAGCATTTT. The full variable domain, its missing parts supplied by reference TRBV19 and TRBJ1-5, is DGGITQSPKYLFRKEGQNVTLSCEQNLNHDAMYWYRQDPGQGLRLIYYSQIVNDFQKGDIAEGYSVSREKKESFPLTVTSAQKNPTAFYLCASSITTGHSNQPQHFGDGTRLSIL.

The V gene is TRBV6-5, the J gene TRBJ2-7; D call uncertain. This CDR3 contains 14 residues. The V gene lost 0 bases and the J gene lost 0 bases, with 6 bases spanning the gap. Germline CDR1 reads MNHEY; CDR2 reads SVGAGI. The CDR3 region has the DNA TGTGCCAGCAGTTACTCAAGGAGCTCCTACGAGCAGTACTTC. Its protein is CASSYSRSSYEQYF.

The chain is built from TRBV29-1 and TRBJ2-1, with 9 bases that match TRBD2. The CDR3 has 15 amino acids. Looked up from germline, CDR1 is SQVTM and CDR2 is ANQGSEA. J lost 7 bases, V lost 5 bases, and 12 bases had no gene match. The CDR3 spells CSVPPAGGPANEQFF. The CDR3 coding sequence is TGCAGCGTTCCACCGGCGGGAGGGCCCGCGAATGAGCAGTTCTTC.

The chain joins TRBV5-1 to TRBJ1-2; the D gene is possibly TRBD1 (6 bases). The CDR3 runs 14 residues. Germline V gene data show CDR1 as SGHRS and CDR2 as YFSETQ. The V end lost 6 bases, the J end lost 6 bases, and 18 bases lay between the germline ends. This CDR3 reads CASTSSTGEHGYTF. CDR3 sequence (DNA): TGCGCCAGCACCTCGTCGACAGGAGAACATGGCTACACCTTC.

J is TRBJ2-4 and V is TRBV19; TRBD1 matches 8 bases. The trim removed 8 bases at V and 1 base at J, leaving 4 bases unmatched. The CDR3 consists of 14 residues. CDR1 and CDR2 (germline): LNHDA, SQIVND (reference sequence). In DNA, the CDR3 is TGTGCCAGTTTGGACAGGGTGGCCAAAAACATTCAGTACTTC. Translation gives CASLDRVAKNIQYF. The full variable domain, completed using reference TRBV19 and TRBJ2-4, is DGGITQSPKYLFRKEGQNVTLSCEQNLNHDAMYWYRQDPGQGLRLIYYSQIVNDFQKGDIAEGYSVSREKKESFPLTVTSAQKNPTAFYLCASLDRVAKNIQYFGAGTRLSVL.

This clone appeared a single time. The CDR3 reads CAYDGTGDYEQYF. CDR3 sequence (DNA): TGTGCCTACGACGGGACAGGGGACTACGAGCAGTACTTC. J is TRBJ2-7 and V is TRBV30, with 10 bases identical to TRBD1. This CDR3 has 13 residues. Germline V gene lookup returns CDR1 GTSNPN and CDR2 SVGIG (reference sequence). J was trimmed by 3 bases and V by 7 bases; bases with no gene match: 6.

This chain uses TRBV6-5 with TRBJ1-1; 10 positions match TRBD1. The J segment lost 3 bases and the V segment lost 6 bases, leaving 4 bases of the junction unmatched. The CDR3 extends over 14 amino acids. Germline V gene data show CDR1 as MNHEY and CDR2 as SVGAGI. The CDR3: CASSRTGGYTEAFF. Written as DNA, the CDR3 is TGTGCCAGCAGCCGGACAGGGGGGTACACTGAAGCTTTCTTT.

As concerns this clone: A read error may produce the germline difference seen at one junction end. The rearrangement uses TRBV3-1 (or the pseudogene TRBV3-2) and TRBJ1-1; D unresolved. CDR3 length: 12 residues. Germline CDR1 reads LGHDT; CDR2 reads YNNKEL (reference sequence). The CDR3 nucleotides read TGTGCCAGCAGCCAATTGTCTAACTCCCAGGCGTTT. Amino acid sequence: CASSQLSNSQAF.

This rearrangement joins TRBV15 to TRBJ2-7, with TRBD1 matching over 7 bases. The CDR3 has 15 amino acids. CDR1 is LNHNV and CDR2 is YYDKDF in the germline V gene (reference sequence). V was clipped by 1 base and J by 1 base; unmatched bases: 4. The CDR3 loop is CATSRGTGLSYEQYV. The CDR3 region has the DNA TGTGCCACCAGCAGAGGGACAGGTTTATCCTACGAGCAGTACGTC.

The chain employs TRBV30 and TRBJ2-7; 10 bases align to TRBD2. V shed 0 bases and J 7 bases; nucleotides not matched to a gene: 6. The germline gives CDR1 GTSNPN, CDR2 SVGIG (reference sequence). CDR3 length: 14 residues. CDR3 protein: CAWSVSSGGKEQYF. CDR3 in DNA: TGTGCCTGGAGTGTCTCTAGCGGGGGCAAGGAGCAGTACTTC.

The genes are TRBV2 and TRBJ2-7, with unresolved D. V was trimmed by 8 bases and J by 5 bases, leaving 13 bases between them. In germline, CDR1 is SNHLY, CDR2 FYNNEI. This CDR3 has 12 residues. The CDR3 here is CASSEYSHEQYV. The DNA of the CDR3 is TGTGCCAGCTCCGAGTACAGCCACGAGCAGTACGTC.

V usage is TRBV4-1 and J usage is TRBJ2-3; TRBD1 agrees at 8 bases. The V gene's germline CDR1 is MGHRA and CDR2 YSYEKL. The CDR3 totals 16 residues. The V gene end was trimmed by 0 bases and the J gene end by 2 bases; junction bases not matched to a gene: 4. CDR3 DNA: TGCGCCAGCAGCCAAGACCGGACAGGGAACACAGATACGCAGTATTTT. Translating gives CASSQDRTGNTDTQYF.

This chain connects TRBV11-2 to TRBJ1-2; D may be TRBD1 (6 bases). V was clipped by 5 bases and J by 5 bases, with 15 bases between them. Germline lookup yields CDR1 SGHAT and CDR2 FQNNGV. The CDR3 loop spans 14 amino acids. CDR3 loop: CASSQPRTVYGYTF. Written as DNA, the CDR3 is TGTGCCAGCAGCCAACCGCGGACAGTATATGGCTACACCTTC. Using reference TRBV11-2 and TRBJ1-2 for the parts outside the CDR3, the full variable domain is EAGVAQSPRYKIIEKRQSVAFWCNPISGHATLYWYQQILGQGPKLLIQFQNNGVVDDSQLPKDRFSAERLKGVDSTLKIQPAKLEDSAVYLCASSQPRTVYGYTFGSGTRLTVV.